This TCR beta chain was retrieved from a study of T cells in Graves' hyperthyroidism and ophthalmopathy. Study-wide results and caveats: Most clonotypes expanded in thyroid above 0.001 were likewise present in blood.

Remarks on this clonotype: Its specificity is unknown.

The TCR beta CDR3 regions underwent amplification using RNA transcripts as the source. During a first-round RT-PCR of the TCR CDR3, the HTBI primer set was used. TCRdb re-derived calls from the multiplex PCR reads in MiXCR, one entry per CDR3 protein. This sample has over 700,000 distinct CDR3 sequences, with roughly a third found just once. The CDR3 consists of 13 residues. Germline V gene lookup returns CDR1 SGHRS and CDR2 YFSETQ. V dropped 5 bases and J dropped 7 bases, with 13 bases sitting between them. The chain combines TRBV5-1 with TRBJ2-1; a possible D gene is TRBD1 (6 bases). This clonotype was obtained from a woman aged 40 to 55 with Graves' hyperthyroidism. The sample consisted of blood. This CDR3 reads CASRGTGRNEQFF. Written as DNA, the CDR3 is TGCGCCAGCAGAGGAACAGGGCGAAATGAGCAGTTCTTC. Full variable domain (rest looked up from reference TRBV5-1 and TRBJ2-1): KAGVTQTPRYLIKTRGQQVTLSCSPISGHRSVSWYQQTPGQGLQFLFEYFSETQRNKGNFPGRFSGRQFSNSRSEMNVSTLELGDSALYLCASRGTGRNEQFFGPGTRLTVL.